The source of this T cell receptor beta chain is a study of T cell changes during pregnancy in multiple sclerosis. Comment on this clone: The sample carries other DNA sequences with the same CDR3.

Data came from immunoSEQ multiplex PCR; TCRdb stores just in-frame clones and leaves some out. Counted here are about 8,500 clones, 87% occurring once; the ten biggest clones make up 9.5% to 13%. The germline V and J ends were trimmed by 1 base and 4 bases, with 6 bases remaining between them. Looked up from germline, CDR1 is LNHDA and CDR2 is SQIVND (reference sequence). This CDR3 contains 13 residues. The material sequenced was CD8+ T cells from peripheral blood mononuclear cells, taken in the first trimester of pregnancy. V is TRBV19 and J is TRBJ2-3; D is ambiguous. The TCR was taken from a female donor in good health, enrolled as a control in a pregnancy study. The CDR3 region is CASSIVPADTQYF. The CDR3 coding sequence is TGTGCCAGTAGTATAGTTCCCGCAGATACGCAGTATTTT.